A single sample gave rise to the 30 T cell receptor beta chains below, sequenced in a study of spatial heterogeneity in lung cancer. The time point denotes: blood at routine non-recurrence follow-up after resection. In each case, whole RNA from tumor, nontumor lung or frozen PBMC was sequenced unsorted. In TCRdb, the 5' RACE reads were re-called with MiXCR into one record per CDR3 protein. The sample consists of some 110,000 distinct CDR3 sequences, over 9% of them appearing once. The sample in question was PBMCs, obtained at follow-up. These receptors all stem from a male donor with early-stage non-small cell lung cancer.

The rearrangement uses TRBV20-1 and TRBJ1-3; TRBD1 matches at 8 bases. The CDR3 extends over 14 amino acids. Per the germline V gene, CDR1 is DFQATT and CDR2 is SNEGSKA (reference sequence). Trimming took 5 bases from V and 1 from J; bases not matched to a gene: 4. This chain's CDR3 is CSAEDRESGNTIYF. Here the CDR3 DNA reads TGCAGTGCTGAGGACAGGGAATCTGGAAACACCATATATTTT.

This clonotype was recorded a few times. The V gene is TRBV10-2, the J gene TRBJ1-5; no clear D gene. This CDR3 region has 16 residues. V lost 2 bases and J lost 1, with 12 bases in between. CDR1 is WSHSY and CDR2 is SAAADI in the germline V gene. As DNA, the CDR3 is TGCGCCAGCAGTGAGGGAGGGAGGAAGAGCAATCAGCCCCAGCATTTT. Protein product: CASSEGGRKSNQPQHF.

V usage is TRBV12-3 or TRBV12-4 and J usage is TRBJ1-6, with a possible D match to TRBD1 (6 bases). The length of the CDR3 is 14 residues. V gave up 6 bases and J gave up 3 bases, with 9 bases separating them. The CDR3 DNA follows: TGTGCCAGCAGCCTGGACAGCTATAATTCACCCCTCCACTTT. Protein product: CASSLDSYNSPLHF.

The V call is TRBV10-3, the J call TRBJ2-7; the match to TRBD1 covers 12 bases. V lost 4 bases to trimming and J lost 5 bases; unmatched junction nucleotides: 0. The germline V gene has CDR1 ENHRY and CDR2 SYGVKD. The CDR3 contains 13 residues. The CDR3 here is CAISGDRGHEQYF. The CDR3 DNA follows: TGTGCCATCAGTGGGGACAGGGGGCACGAGCAGTACTTC.

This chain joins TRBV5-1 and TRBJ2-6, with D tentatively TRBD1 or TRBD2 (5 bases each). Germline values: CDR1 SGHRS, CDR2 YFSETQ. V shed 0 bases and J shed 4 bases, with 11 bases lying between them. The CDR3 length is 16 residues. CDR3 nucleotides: TGCGCCAGCAGCTTGGCGCTGGGACCCGGGGCCAACGTCCTGACTTTC. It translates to CASSLALGPGANVLTF. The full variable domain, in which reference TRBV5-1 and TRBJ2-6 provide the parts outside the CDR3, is KAGVTQTPRYLIKTRGQQVTLSCSPISGHRSVSWYQQTPGQGLQFLFEYFSETQRNKGNFPGRFSGRQFSNSRSEMNVSTLELGDSALYLCASSLALGPGANVLTFGAGSRLTVL.

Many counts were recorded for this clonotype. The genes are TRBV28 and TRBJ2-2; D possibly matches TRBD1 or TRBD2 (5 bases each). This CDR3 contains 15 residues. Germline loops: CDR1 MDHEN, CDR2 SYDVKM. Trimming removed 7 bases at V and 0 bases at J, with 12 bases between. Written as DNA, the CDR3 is TGTGCCAGCACGCCCGTGGGGGCGAACACCGGGGAGCTGTTTTTT. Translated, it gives CASTPVGANTGELFF.

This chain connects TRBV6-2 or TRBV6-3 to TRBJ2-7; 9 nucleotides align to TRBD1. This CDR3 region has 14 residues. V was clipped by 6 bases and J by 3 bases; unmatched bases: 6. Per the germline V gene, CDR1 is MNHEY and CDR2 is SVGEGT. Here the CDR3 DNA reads TGTGCCAGCAGCCCGGACAGGGGTCACTACGAGCAGTACTTC. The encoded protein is CASSPDRGHYEQYF.

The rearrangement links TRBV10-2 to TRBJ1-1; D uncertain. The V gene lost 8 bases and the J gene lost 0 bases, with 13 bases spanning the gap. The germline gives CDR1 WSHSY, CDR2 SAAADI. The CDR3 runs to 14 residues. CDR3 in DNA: TGCGCCAGCTCCAAGCAGCTCATGAACACTGAAGCTTTCTTT. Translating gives CASSKQLMNTEAFF.

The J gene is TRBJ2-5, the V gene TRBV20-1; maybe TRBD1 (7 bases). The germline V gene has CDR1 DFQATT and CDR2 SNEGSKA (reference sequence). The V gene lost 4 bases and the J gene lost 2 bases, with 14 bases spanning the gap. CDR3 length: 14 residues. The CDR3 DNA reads TGCAGTGCTAACAGGGGACTCCGACAAGAGACCCAGTACTTC. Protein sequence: CSANRGLRQETQYF.

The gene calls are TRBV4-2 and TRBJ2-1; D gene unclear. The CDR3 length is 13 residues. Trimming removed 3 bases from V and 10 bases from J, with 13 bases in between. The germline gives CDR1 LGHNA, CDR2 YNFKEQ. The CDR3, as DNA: TGTGCCAGCAGCCAGAGAAGGGAAGAAGAGCAGTTCTTC. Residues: CASSQRREEEQFF.

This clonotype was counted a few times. The CDR3 here is CASSAWGAINTEAFF. CDR3 DNA: TGCGCCAGCAGCGCTTGGGGGGCCATCAACACTGAAGCTTTCTTT. The chain is built from TRBV5-1 and TRBJ1-1; possibly TRBD1 for D (6 bases). Germline V gene sequence: CDR1 SGHRS, CDR2 YFSETQ. The CDR3 is made up of 15 amino acids. The germline V and J ends were trimmed by 4 bases and 2 bases, with 15 bases remaining between them. The complete variable domain, with remaining parts taken from reference TRBV5-1 and TRBJ1-1, reads KAGVTQTPRYLIKTRGQQVTLSCSPISGHRSVSWYQQTPGQGLQFLFEYFSETQRNKGNFPGRFSGRQFSNSRSEMNVSTLELGDSALYLCASSAWGAINTEAFFGQGTRLTVV.

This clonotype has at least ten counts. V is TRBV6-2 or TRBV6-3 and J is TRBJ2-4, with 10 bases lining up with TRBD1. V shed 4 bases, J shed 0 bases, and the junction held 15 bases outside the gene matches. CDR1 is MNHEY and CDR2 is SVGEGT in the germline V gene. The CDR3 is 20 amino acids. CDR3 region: CASSSDRGLKLFLAKNIQYF. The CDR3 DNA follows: TGTGCCAGCAGTTCCGACAGGGGGCTCAAACTCTTCCTAGCCAAAAACATTCAGTACTTC.

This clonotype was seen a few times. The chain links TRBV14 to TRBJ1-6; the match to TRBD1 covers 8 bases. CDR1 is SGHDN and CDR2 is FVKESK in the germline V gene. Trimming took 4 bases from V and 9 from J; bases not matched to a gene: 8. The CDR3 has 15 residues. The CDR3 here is CASSRLRGLISPLHF. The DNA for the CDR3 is TGTGCCAGCAGCCGGCTCAGGGGGCTTATTTCACCCCTCCACTTT.

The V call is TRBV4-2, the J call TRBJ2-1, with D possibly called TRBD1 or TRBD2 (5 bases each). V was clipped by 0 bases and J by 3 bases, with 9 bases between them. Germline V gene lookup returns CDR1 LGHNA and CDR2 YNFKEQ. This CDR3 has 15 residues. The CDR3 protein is CASSQERGVYNEQFF. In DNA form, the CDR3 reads TGTGCCAGCAGCCAAGAAAGGGGAGTCTACAATGAGCAGTTCTTC.

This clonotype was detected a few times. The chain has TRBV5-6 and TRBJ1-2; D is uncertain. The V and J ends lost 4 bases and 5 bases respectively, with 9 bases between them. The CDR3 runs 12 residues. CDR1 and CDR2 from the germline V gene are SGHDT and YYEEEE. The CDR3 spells CASSSNKYGYTF. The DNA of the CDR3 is TGTGCCAGCAGCAGCAACAAGTATGGCTACACCTTC.

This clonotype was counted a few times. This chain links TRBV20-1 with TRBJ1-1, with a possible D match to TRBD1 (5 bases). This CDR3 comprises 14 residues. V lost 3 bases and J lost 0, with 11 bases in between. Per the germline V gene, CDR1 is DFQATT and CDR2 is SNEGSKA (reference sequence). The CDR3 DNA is TGCAGTGCTAGTTCCGGGACTCTGAACACTGAAGCTTTCTTT. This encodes CSASSGTLNTEAFF.

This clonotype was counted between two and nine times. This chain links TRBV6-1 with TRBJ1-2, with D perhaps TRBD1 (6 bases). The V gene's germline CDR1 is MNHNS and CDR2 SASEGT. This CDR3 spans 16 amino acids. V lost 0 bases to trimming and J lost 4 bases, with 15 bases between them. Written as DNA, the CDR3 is TGTGCCAGCAGTGAAGCGGGCCAACAGGGAAGCTATGGCTACACCTTC. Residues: CASSEAGQQGSYGYTF.

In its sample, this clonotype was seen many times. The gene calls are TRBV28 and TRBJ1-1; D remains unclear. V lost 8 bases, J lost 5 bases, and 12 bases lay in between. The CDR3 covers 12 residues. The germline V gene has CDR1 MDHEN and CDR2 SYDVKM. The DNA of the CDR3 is TGTGCCAGCTCGAGATGGGGTACTGAAGCTTTCTTT. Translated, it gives CASSRWGTEAFF.

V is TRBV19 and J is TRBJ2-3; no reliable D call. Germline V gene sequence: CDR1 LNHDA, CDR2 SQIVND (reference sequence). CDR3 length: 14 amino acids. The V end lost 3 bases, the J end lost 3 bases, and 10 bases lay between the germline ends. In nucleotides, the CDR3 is TGTGCCAGTAGTATTTCTGTACTTACAGATACGCAGTATTTT. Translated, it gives CASSISVLTDTQYF.

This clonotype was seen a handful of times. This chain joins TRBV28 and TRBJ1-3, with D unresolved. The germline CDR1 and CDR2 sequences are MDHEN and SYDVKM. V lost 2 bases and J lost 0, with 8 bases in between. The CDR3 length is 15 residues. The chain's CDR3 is CASSLLASSGNTIYF. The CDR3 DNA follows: TGTGCCAGCAGTTTACTGGCTTCCTCTGGAAACACCATATATTTT. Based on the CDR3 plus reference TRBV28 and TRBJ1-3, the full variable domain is DVKVTQSSRYLVKRTGEKVFLECVQDMDHENMFWYRQDPGLGLRLIYFSYDVKMKEKGDIPEGYSVSREKKERFSLILESASTNQTSMYLCASSLLASSGNTIYFGEGSWLTVV.

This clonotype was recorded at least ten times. The CDR3 DNA reads TGTGCCAGCGGATCCGGGACAGGGGTTACCGGGGAGCTGTTTTTT. Its protein product is CASGSGTGVTGELFF. The chain is built from TRBV21-1 and TRBJ2-2; no check of the table's D call, TRBD1, against the DNA was made. TRBV21-1 is reported as a pseudogene. CDR3 length: 15 amino acids.

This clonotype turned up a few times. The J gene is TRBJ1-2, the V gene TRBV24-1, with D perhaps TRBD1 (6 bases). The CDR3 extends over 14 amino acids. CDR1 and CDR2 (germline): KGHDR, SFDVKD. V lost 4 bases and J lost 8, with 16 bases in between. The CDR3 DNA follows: TGTGCCACCAGTGACAACTACAGGGTTCGCGGCTACACCTTC. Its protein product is CATSDNYRVRGYTF.

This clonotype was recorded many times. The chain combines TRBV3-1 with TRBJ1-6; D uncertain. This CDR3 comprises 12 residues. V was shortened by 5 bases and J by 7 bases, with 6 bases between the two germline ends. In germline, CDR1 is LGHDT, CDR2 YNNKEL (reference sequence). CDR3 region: CASSNINSPLHF. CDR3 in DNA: TGTGCCAGCAGCAATATCAATTCACCCCTCCACTTT.

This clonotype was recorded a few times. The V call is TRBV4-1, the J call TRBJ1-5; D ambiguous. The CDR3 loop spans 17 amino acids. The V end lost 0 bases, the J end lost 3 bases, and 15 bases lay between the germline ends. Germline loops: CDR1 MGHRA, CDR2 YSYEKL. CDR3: CASSQDGRASLNQPQHF. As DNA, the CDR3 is TGCGCCAGCAGCCAAGATGGAAGGGCAAGCCTCAATCAGCCCCAGCATTTT.

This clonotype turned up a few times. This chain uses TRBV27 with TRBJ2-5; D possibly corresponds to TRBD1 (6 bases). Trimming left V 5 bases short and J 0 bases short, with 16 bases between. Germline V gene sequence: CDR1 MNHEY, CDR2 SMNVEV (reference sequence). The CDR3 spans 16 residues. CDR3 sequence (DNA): TGTGCCAGCAGTCTCAGACGTACAGGGTACCAAGAGACCCAGTACTTC. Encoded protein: CASSLRRTGYQETQYF.

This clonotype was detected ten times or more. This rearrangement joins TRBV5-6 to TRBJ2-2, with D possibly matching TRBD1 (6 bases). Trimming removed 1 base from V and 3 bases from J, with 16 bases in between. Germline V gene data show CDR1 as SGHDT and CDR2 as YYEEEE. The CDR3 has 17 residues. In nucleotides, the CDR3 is TGTGCCAGCAGCTTGTTGAGGGACACCTCGCACACCGGGGAGCTGTTTTTT. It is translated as CASSLLRDTSHTGELFF.

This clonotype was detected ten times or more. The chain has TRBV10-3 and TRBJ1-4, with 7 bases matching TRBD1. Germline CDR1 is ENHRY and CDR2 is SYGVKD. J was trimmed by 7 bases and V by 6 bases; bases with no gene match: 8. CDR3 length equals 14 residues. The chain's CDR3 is CAIRAGGEGEKLFF. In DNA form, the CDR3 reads TGTGCCATCAGAGCAGGGGGTGAAGGTGAAAAACTGTTTTTT.

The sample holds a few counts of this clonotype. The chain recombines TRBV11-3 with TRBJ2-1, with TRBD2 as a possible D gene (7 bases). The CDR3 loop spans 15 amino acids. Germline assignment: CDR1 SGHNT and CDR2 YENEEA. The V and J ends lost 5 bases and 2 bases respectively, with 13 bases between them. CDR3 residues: CASSLGGTTYNEQFF. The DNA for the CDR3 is TGTGCCAGCAGCCTAGGGGGGACTACCTACAATGAGCAGTTCTTC.

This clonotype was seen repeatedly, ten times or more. For the CDR3, the DNA is TGCGCCAGCAGCTTGGACGGGGTCACTGAAGCTTTCTTT. Amino acids: CASSLDGVTEAFF. The V call is TRBV5-1, the J call TRBJ1-1; no clear D. This CDR3 contains 13 residues. Germline V gene sequence: CDR1 SGHRS, CDR2 YFSETQ. V dropped 0 bases and J dropped 4 bases, with 7 bases sitting between them.

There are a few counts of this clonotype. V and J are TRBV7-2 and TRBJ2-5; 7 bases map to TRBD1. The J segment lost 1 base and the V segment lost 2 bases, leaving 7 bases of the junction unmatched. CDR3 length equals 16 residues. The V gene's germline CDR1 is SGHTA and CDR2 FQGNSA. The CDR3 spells CASSLLGQTPQETQYF. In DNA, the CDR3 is TGTGCCAGCAGCTTACTGGGACAGACACCCCAAGAGACCCAGTACTTC.